This TCR beta chain was recovered during a study of blood T cell repertoires in COVID-19. In the study overall: The United States, Italy and Spain supplied acute and convalescent COVID-19 samples. PBMCs, B-cell-depleted T cells, or T cells were the source of the cDNA or gDNA that made up the material.

Individuals aged about 18 to 89 years were recruited from about two dozen US areas. Researchers sorted participants into cohorts using their self-reported clinical history. Trimming took off 8 bases at V and 3 bases at J, with 14 bases between the two ends. This CDR3 has 14 residues. In germline, CDR1 is MNHEY, CDR2 SVGAGI. Method: immunoSEQ multiplex PCR; TCRdb's copy keeps in-frame clones and lacks some. Of 230,000 or so clones listed, approximately 88% were seen once; the top ten hold 2.5%. The chain uses TRBV6-5 and TRBJ1-5; maybe TRBD1 (5 bases). The TCR was taken from a woman aged 40 to 50 with acute COVID-19. The specimen was PBMCs or T cells enriched from blood (not recorded which). In DNA form, the CDR3 reads TGTGCCAGCGACTTTAAGGGGCTCAATCAGCCCCAGCATTTT. Translated: CASDFKGLNQPQHF.